This TCR beta chain appears in the sequencing data of a study of T cell responses to AZD1222 COVID-19 vaccine. Whole-study results and caveats: It should be noted that donors were predominantly white British and more often female, and clonal diversity was possibly underestimated. Baseline serology detected seropositivity in only six AZD1222 recipients. Spike-specific TCR breadth and depth rose after two AZD1222 doses. Without day 14 samples, only post-peak T cell repertoires were studied.

This clone turned up a few times. Its antigen remains unknown. This CDR3 is 14 amino acids long. Germline V gene lookup returns CDR1 MNHEY and CDR2 SVGAGI. Trimming took 4 bases from V and 2 from J, leaving 9 bases between them. Sequencing was performed with immunoSEQ multiplex PCR; in TCRdb, only in-frame clones are kept and a portion is missing. The table shows 130,000 to 150,000 clones, with 82% occurring only once. V is TRBV6-5 and J is TRBJ2-1; D may be TRBD1 (6 bases). The origin of this receptor is an adult in good health. The material sequenced was peripheral blood, taken on day 0 of MenACWY control vaccination. The chain's CDR3 is CASSWGPTYNEQFF. The CDR3 region has the DNA TGTGCCAGCAGTTGGGGGCCAACCTACAATGAGCAGTTCTTC.